This T cell receptor beta chain was sequenced during a study of blood T cell repertoires in COVID-19. Study context: T cells, B-cell-depleted T cells, or PBMCs provided the cDNA or gDNA that served as material.

Germline V lookup: CDR1 SGHVS, CDR2 FNYEAQ. Trimming took 2 bases from V and 0 from J; bases not matched to a gene: 3. The CDR3 extends over 16 amino acids. Original methodology: Estimation of nucleated cell counts relied on the amplification of reference gene primers. Using immunoSEQ multiplex PCR, the repertoire was profiled, and TCRdb retains in-frame clones only, with some absent. V and J calls and clone size follow that table, whereas D and trimming were derived from the DNA. Among approximately 200,000 clones listed, roughly 80% were seen once. V gene TRBV7-6 combines with J gene TRBJ2-7; 11 bases align to TRBD2. What was sequenced was peripheral blood. This TCR came from a woman between 50 and 59 years old with acute or convalescent COVID-19. The CDR3 here is CASSLQTSGVSYEQYF. CDR3 bases: TGTGCCAGCAGCTTACAGACTAGCGGGGTCTCCTACGAGCAGTACTTC.